This TCR beta chain was identified during a study of shared T cell receptors in the human thymus. The data were produced by immunoSEQ multiplex PCR, yet TCRdb's version contains in-frame clones alone and is incomplete. The table has 700,000 to 750,000 clones, 75% to 90% seen once; the top ten hold approximately 0.01%. CDR1 is MNHNS and CDR2 is SASEGT in the germline V gene. V was pared by 6 bases and J by 6 bases, with 13 bases between. The CDR3 covers 13 residues. The same data also contributed to another study, on human thymus T cells. That investigation notes: Thymus tissue was removed during corrective cardiac surgery.

The J gene is TRBJ2-3, the V gene TRBV6-1; no firm D call. The sequence came from a girl younger than two with a congenital heart defect. The sequencing sample was made of thymocytes. The CDR3 is CASSPRHGDTQYF. The CDR3, as DNA: TGTGCCAGCAGCCCGCGCCACGGGGATACGCAGTATTTT.